This T cell receptor beta chain came from a study of shared clonotypes between healthy human individuals (dated by TCRdb to about 2020). Background for the entire study: A few men and a couple of women, aged 18 to 49 years, made up the cohort. For each donor, CD4 naive and CD4 memory were each given three plates, CD8 naive was given two plates, and CD8 memory was given one plate. To estimate repertoire size and how much clonotypes are shared between individuals, the study performed deep sequencing of blood TCR repertoires from a handful of healthy adults. Libraries were prepared and TCR repertoires were sequenced by different laboratories using diverse techniques, in order to increase sequencing depth and limit assay-specific biases. Between about 0.8 and 8.9 billion PBMCs per donor were obtained by leukapheresis.

The donors were healthy, HIV-negative adults who had no recently reported acute infections or vaccinations. Every donor was a Caucasian adult residing in Nashville, Tennessee, USA. CD4+ T cells were enriched by magnetic negative selection, after which naive cells were positively selected on CD45RA and the negative fraction was taken as the memory subset. Blood was collected by leukapheresis, and PBMCs were isolated by Ficoll-Histopaque density gradient centrifugation and then cryopreserved in liquid nitrogen vapor phase. Purity and quantity of every magnetically sorted T cell population were checked by analytical flow cytometry. Each sorted fraction had its genomic DNA isolated and then quantified by UV absorbance on a Nanodrop 2000c. Using the deep immunoSEQ assay, TCR CDR3 regions were amplified from genomic DNA by multiplex PCR. Extracted genomic DNA from each cell subset was distributed evenly across all wells of several immunoSEQ 96-well plates, and each plate was treated as a replicate. For sorted subsets, about 210 ng of genomic DNA, equivalent to 25,000 to 35,000 T cell genomes, went into each replicate PCR. Purified libraries were quantified with a Qubit 3.0 fluorometer, sized on a Bioanalyzer 2100, and re-quantified with the KAPA Library Quantification kit. Every immunoSEQ 96-well plate was sequenced on a dedicated single-read 150-cycle Illumina NextSeq 550 flow cell. The source study handled its data this way. Because only junctional sequences without quality scores were contained in the immunoSEQ output, filtering matching that applied to full-length reads could not be performed. Sequences were annotated with PyIR, a Python wrapper for IgBLAST v1.9, and V/J genes and CDR3 were assigned using IMGT germline references. Reads were removed for weak V/J assignments (E-value above 1e-6), missing CDR3, stop codons, out-of-frame junctions, or ambiguous translated residues. V3J clonotypes were defined as sequences sharing the same inferred V gene, J gene, and CDR3 amino acid sequence. Percentage overlap between repertoires was calculated by dividing the number of shared unique clonotypes by the size of the smaller repertoire. RTK rarefaction, the Chao1 estimator, and Recon v2.1 estimates of unobserved clonotypes were used to assess repertoire richness. OLGA was used to compute generation probabilities for all TCRbeta clonotypes that the gDNA method yielded from several donors. TCRdb obtained this table from immuneACCESS and retained in-frame rearrangements with V and J assigned. These tables miss some clones; where compared with another copy, unresolved V genes account for less than half of the shortfall, and the remainder is unexplained. D and trimming come from the DNA, and the V and J calls and clone size come from that table. This sample comprises roughly 530,000 clones, about 96% of them detected only once. The ten largest clones represent 0.06% of the sample.

The germline V gene specifies KGHSY as CDR1 and FQNENV as CDR2. From cysteine to phenylalanine, the CDR3 is 14 amino acids long. The read is trimmed to its CDR3 DNA, 42 bases read in frame from base 1. The V and J ends are trimmed by 5 bases and 2 bases, leaving 10 bases between them. Points the paper makes about the study in general: Sampling was restricted to blood, and TCR repertoires in tissue are likely to differ from TCR repertoires in blood. Sharing across a few donors was observed for roughly 5.4% of naive CD4, over 3% of naive CD8, 2% to 2.5% of memory CD4, and about 0.38% of memory CD8 clonotypes. Naive subsets generally had larger estimated clonotype richness than memory subsets did. Compared with non-shared clonotypes, clonotypes shared by all four sorted-subset donors had higher generation probabilities. Because the study included a small number of donors, the genetic and exposure-history diversity represented was limited. Pairwise subsampling led to the expectation that sequencing depth would affect the degree of clonotype sharing among donors. Even with the large sequencing depth, rarefaction of the sorted-subset datasets indicated that sequencing was incomplete.

On this clone: Its antigen remains undetermined. The input lacks base qualities; no much larger clone sits a single base away.

Sequencing was carried out using naive CD4+ T cells sorted from blood. In the paper's terms, the cell subset or site label means: CD45RA+ positively selected. This TCR was recovered from a woman aged 25 to 39 in good health. The receptor chain draws on TRBV16 and TRBJ1-5; the D gene identity is not certain. The DNA sequence is TGTGCCAGCAGCTCTTCAGCGGGCAATCAGCCCCAGCATTTT. This translates into CASSSSAGNQPQHF.